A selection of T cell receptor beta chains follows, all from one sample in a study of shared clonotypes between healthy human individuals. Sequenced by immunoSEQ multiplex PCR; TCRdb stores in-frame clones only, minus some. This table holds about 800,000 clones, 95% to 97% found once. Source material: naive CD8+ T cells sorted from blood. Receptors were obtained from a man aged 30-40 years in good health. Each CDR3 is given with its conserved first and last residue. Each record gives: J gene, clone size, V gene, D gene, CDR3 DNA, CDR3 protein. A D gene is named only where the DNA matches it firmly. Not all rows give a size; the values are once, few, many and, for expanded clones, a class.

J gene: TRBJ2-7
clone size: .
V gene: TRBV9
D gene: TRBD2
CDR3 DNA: TGTGCCAGCAGCCCGCCGGGGGGACCGAACTCCTACGAGCAGTACTTC
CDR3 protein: CASSPPGGPNSYEQYF

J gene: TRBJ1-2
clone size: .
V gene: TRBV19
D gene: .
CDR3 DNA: TGTGCCACTTATCCGGGGGCATCTAACTATGGCTACACCTTC
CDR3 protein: CATYPGASNYGYTF

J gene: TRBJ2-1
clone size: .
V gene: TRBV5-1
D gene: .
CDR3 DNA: TGCGCCAGCAGCTTGGAGACGGGGGAGGATGAGCAGTTCTTC
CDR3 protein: CASSLETGEDEQFF

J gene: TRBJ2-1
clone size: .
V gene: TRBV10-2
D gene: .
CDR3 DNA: TGCGCCAGCAAGAGGTCCGATGAGCAGTTCTTC
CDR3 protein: CASKRSDEQFF

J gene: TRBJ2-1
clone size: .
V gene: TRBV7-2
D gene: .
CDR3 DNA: TGTGCCAGCAGCTTAGAAGGGTTGCGGGGCTACAATGAGCAGTTCTTC
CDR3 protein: CASSLEGLRGYNEQFF

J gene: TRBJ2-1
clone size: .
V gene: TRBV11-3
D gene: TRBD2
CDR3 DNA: TGTGCCAGCAGCTTAGACGCGGGAGGGCTCTACAATGAGCAGTTCTTC
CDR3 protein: CASSLDAGGLYNEQFF

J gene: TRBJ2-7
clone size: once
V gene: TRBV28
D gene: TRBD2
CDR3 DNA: TGTGCCAGCAGCGAACTAGCGGGAAGCTCCTACGAGCAGTACTTC
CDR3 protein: CASSELAGSSYEQYF

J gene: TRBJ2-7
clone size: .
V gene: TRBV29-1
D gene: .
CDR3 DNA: TGCAGCGTTGACGAGACAGGCGGCAACGAGCAGTACTTC
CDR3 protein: CSVDETGGNEQYF

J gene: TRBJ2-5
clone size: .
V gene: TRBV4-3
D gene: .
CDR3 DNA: TGCGCCAGCAGCGCTACAGGGAAAGAGACCCAGTACTTC
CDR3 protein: CASSATGKETQYF

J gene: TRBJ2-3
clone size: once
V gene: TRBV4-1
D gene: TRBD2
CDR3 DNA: TGCGCCAGCAGCCCCCTGGGAGGGAGCACAGATACGCAGTATTTT
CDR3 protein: CASSPLGGSTDTQYF

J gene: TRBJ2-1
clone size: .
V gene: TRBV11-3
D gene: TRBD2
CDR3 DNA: TGTGCCAGCAGCGCTGGGACTAGCGGGAGTTACGATGAGCAGTTCTTC
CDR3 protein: CASSAGTSGSYDEQFF

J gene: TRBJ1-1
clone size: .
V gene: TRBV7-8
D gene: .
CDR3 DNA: TGTGCCAGCAGCTTCTTAGGGGAACCCAACACTGAAGCTTTCTTT
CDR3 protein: CASSFLGEPNTEAFF

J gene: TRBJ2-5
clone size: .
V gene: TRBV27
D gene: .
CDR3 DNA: TGTGCCAGCAGTTTCGGAAAGACCCAGTACTTC
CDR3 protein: CASSFGKTQYF

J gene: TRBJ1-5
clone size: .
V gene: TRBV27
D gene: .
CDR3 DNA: TGTGCCAGCAGTTATGTGGGGGGCAATCAGCCCCAGCATTTT
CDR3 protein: CASSYVGGNQPQHF

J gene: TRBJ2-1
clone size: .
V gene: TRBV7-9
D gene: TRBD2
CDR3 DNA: TGTGCCAGCAGCCCGACTAGCGGGATAGATGAGCAGTTCTTC
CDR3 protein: CASSPTSGIDEQFF

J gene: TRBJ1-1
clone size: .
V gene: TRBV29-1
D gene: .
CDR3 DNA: TGCAGCGTGTGGACAGCGAACACTGAAGCTTTCTTT
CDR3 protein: CSVWTANTEAFF

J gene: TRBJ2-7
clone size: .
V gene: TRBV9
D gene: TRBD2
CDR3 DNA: TGTGCCAGCAGCGTTACCGGGACTAGCGGGATCGGTTACGAGCAGTACTTC
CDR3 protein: CASSVTGTSGIGYEQYF

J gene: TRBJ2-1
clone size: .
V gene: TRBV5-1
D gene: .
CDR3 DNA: TGCGCCAGCAGCTTAGTAGTAGAGTATGAGCAGTTCTTC
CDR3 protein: CASSLVVEYEQFF

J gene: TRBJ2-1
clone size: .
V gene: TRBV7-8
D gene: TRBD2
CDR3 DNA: TGTGCCAGCAGGGGGTTAGCGGGAGGGGTCAATGAGCAGTTCTTC
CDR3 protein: CASRGLAGGVNEQFF

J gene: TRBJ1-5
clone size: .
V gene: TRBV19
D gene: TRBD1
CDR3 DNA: TGTGCCAGTAGTATCGCGACAGGGAGCAATCAGCCCCAGCATTTT
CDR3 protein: CASSIATGSNQPQHF

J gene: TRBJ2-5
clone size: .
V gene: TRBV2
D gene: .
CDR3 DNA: TGTGCCAGCAAAGTCCGGGAGTCCCCACAGACCCAGTACTTC
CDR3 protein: CASKVRESPQTQYF

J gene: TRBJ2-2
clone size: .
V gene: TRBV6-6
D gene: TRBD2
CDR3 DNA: TGTGCCAGCAGTTACACTAGCGGGAGGGGCTGGGAGCTGTTTTTT
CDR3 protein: CASSYTSGRGWELFF

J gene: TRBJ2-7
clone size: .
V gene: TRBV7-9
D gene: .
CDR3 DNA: TGTGCCAGCAGCCCTATACAGGTTCCCTACGAGCAGTACTTC
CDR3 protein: CASSPIQVPYEQYF

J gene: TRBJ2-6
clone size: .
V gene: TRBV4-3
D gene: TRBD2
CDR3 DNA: TGCGCCAGCAGCCCGATGATAGCGGGGGCGAGCGGGGCCAACGTCCTGACTTTC
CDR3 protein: CASSPMIAGASGANVLTF

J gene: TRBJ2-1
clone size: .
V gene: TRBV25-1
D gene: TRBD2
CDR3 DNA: TGTGCCAGCAGTGGAAGGACTAGGCCGACCGACAATGAGCAGTTCTTC
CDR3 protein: CASSGRTRPTDNEQFF

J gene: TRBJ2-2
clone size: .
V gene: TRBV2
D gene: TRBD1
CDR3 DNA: TGTGCCACCCAGGTGGCGCGGACAGGGGTGAGCGGGGAGCTGTTTTTT
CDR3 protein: CATQVARTGVSGELFF

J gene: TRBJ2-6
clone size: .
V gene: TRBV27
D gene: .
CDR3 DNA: TGTGCCAGCAGTTTGGCTGGGGCCAACGTCCTGACTTTC
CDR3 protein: CASSLAGANVLTF

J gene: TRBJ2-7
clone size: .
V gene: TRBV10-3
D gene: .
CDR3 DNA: TGTGCCGCCCGGACGGGCTACGAGCAGTACTTC
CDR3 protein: CAARTGYEQYF

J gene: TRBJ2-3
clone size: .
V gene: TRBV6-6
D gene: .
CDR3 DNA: TGTGCCAGCAGTTACTCGCGGGAAACTAGCACAGATACGCAGTATTTT
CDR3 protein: CASSYSRETSTDTQYF

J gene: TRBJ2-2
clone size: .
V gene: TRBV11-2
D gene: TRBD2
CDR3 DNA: TGTGCCAGCAGCCAGGGACTAGCGGGAGCATTGCGCGGGGAGCTGTTTTTT
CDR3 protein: CASSQGLAGALRGELFF

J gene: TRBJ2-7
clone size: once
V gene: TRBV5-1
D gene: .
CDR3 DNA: TGCGCCAGCAGCTTGAGGCGGGGCAGAGACACTGAGCAGTACTTC
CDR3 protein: CASSLRRGRDTEQYF

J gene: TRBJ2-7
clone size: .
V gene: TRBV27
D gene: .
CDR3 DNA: TGTGCCAGCAGTATAGCAGGGGGGGCCTACGAGCAGTACTTC
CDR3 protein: CASSIAGGAYEQYF

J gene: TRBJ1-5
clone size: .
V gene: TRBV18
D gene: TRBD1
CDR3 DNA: TGTGCCAGCTCACCAAGAGGACAGGGAGTCAATCAGCCCCAGCATTTT
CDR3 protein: CASSPRGQGVNQPQHF

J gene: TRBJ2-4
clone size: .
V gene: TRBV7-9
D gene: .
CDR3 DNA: TGTGCCAGCAGCGCCGCAGGGGAAGTAGCCAAAAACATTCAGTACTTC
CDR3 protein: CASSAAGEVAKNIQYF

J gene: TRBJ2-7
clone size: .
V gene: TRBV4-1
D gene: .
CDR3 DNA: TGCGCCAGCAGCCTCAAACAGGGCGTCAACGAGCAGTACTTC
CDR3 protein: CASSLKQGVNEQYF